These T cell receptor beta chains were read from a single sample in a study of vaccination and CD4 T cells after COVID-19. From the PCR reads, TCRdb called clonotypes with MiXCR, one entry per CDR3 protein. The data show approximately 22,000 distinct CDR3 sequences, about 38% seen once. These receptors' targets are unknown. Sequencing was performed on CD4+ T cells from blood, cultured in vitro, taken before SARS-CoV-2 vaccination. The source of these receptors is a human donor who received a COVID-19 vaccine. CDR3s include the opening cysteine and the closing phenylalanine or tryptophan. Only part of the rows carry a size: once, few, many, or a class if the clone is expanded.

clone_size j_call v_call cdr3_aa
few TRBJ2-5 TRBV11-3 CASSLRPTGRGGQETQYF
- TRBJ1-1 TRBV30 CAWKRENTEAFF
- TRBJ1-2 TRBV19 CASSISGINYGYTF
few TRBJ2-3 TRBV10-3 CAISEGWTGGSTDTQYF
- TRBJ2-6 TRBV27 CASRRSGEPSGANVLTF
- TRBJ1-2 TRBV5-4 CASSLLGTAHGYTF
- TRBJ2-7 TRBV2 CASSTPSGRIYEQYF
few TRBJ1-5 TRBV2 CASSGLWGGQPQHF
few TRBJ1-2 TRBV2 CASSEDRGRGYDYTF
- TRBJ1-1 TRBV7-3 CASSRLVNTEAFF
- TRBJ2-3 TRBV20-1 CSARDGGSTDTQYF
few TRBJ2-7 TRBV6-1 CASSTDGQSYEQYF
- TRBJ2-1 TRBV30 CAWSLDPAITSYNEQFF
few TRBJ1-2 TRBV30 CAWSGDGYTF
few TRBJ2-3 TRBV19 CASAASRSTDTQYF
few TRBJ2-5 TRBV5-1 CASSLRGWGEETQYF
- TRBJ2-3 TRBV27 CASRPHREVGWGDTQYF
- TRBJ2-7 TRBV27 CASSLTAGVIEYEQYF
- TRBJ2-7 TRBV5-6 CASSSNRQGGHYEQYF
- TRBJ1-5 TRBV6-1 CASGRGNQPQHF
few TRBJ2-1 TRBV20-1 CSARDYLRAAGNEQFF
few TRBJ2-1 TRBV10-3 CATKLTSEGEQFF
medium-sized TRBJ1-5 TRBV7-2 CASSSGQGGSNQPQHF
few TRBJ2-5 TRBV11-3 CASSLAGLETQYF
- TRBJ1-2 TRBV6-1 CASTTPRIRTGNHYGYTF
- TRBJ1-1 TRBV7-2 CASSLVRETEAFF
few TRBJ1-2 TRBV6-1 CASSHRDSTGYTF
few - TRBV20-1 CSAIGGAGLADYEQYF
few TRBJ2-5 TRBV29-1 CSVDWGQPFQETQYF
- TRBJ2-7 TRBV6-5 CASSYWTGGAYEQYF
few TRBJ1-2 TRBV6-4 CASSEGTLYGYTF
few TRBJ2-1 TRBV11-3 CASSLTTHYNEQFF
- TRBJ2-1 TRBV9 CASSVTSGGANEQFF
- TRBJ2-1 TRBV5-5 CASSNLLAGGPYNEQFF
- TRBJ2-5 TRBV15 CATSRDFAGTGTQYF
- TRBJ2-1 TRBV30 CAWWKQGARGEQFF
- TRBJ1-1 TRBV7-9 CASSLEGISEAFF
few TRBJ1-2 TRBV2 CASSQQGSDGYTF
- TRBJ1-2 TRBV7-8 CASSVDRALTGYTF
once TRBJ2-7 TRBV27 CASSPPPGRGDFYEQYF
few TRBJ1-2 TRBV6-1 CASTGWSYGYTF
- TRBJ2-3 TRBV18 CASSPSRISASTDTQYF
- TRBJ1-2 TRBV6-5 CASSYYIQGANYGYTF
- TRBJ1-1 TRBV19 CASSISVGTEAFF
- TRBJ2-1 TRBV29-1 CSVELQGSYNEQFF
- TRBJ1-2 TRBV11-2 CASSLGGYGYTF
- TRBJ2-3 TRBV12-3/TRBV12-4 CASSTGTSTDTQYF
few TRBJ2-2 TRBV20-1 CSARDPRGADTGELFF
- TRBJ1-6 TRBV7-9 CASSLASSGNENSPLHF
- TRBJ1-6 TRBV20-1 CSARDRDRGEGYNSPLHF
- TRBJ1-5 TRBV12-3/TRBV12-4 CASSSPGQISQSQHF
- TRBJ2-2 TRBV2 CASSAPPYRAGRTGELFF
once TRBJ1-1 TRBV5-1 CASSLGQENTEAFF